This T cell receptor beta chain was profiled in a study of shared clonotypes between healthy human individuals. This clone was observed a handful of times. A far larger clone is a single base away, which makes a read error likely. Sequencing was performed with immunoSEQ multiplex PCR; in TCRdb, only in-frame clones are kept and a portion is missing. The table lists about 500,000 clones, roughly three quarters of them singletons. This CDR3 comprises 14 residues. Germline lookup yields CDR1 SQVTM and CDR2 ANQGSEA. The TCR was taken from a woman aged 35 to 49 in good health. Some clones in this sample may be carry-over from other donors' samples. The rearrangement uses TRBV29-1 and TRBJ2-3; D possibly uses TRBD1 or TRBD2 (7 bases each). The sequenced sample was PBMCs. The CDR3 DNA reads as TGCAGCGTTGCTCAGGGGGGGAACACAGGTACGCAGTATTTT. Translation: CSVAQGGNTGTQYF.